In this sample, the clone carrying this T cell receptor (beta chain) turned up a few times. The record originates from a study of T-cell reconstitution after alpha-beta-depleted transplantation in children. Researchers prepared the TCRbeta library using unique molecular identifiers, the study reports. TCRdb called the PCR reads again in MiXCR, with one record for every CDR3 protein. The sample yields 600,000 to 700,000 distinct CDR3 sequences, around 16% seen once. The CDR3 length is 13 residues. With 2 bases removed from V and 5 bases from J, the gap between germline ends came to 9 bases. Germline V gene data show CDR1 as SGHRS and CDR2 as YFSETQ.

The sequence was collected from a human donor who donated a stem cell graft to a child with acute myeloid leukemia. Here the sequenced sample was PBMCs from the stem cell graft donor, taken from the stem cell graft. This sequence joins TRBV5-1 and TRBJ2-3, with TRBD1 as a possible D gene (6 bases). The CDR3 protein is CASSFQGLDTQYF. DNA for the CDR3: TGCGCCAGCAGCTTCCAGGGGTTAGATACGCAGTATTTT.